The present T cell receptor (beta chain) was sequenced within a study of spatial heterogeneity in lung cancer. The time point is: sample taken at primary tumor resection. In each case, whole RNA from tumor, nontumor lung or frozen PBMC was sequenced unsorted. Around 68 TRACERx patients with early, untreated non-small cell lung cancer donated samples. On each TCR cDNA molecule, a unique molecular identifier was present. TCRdb re-analysed the 5' RACE reads in MiXCR, keeping a single row per CDR3 protein. The sample consists of under 40,000 distinct CDR3 sequences, around 5.2% of them appearing once. The germline V gene has CDR1 KGHSH and CDR2 LQKENI. This CDR3 is 13 amino acids long. Trimming stripped 4 bases from V and 1 base from J, with 7 bases between. Study-level results: Circulating ubiquitous expanded tumor TCRs were observed more frequently at resection than at follow-up.

This clonotype was counted at least ten times. The antigen is not known. This rearrangement joins TRBV18 to TRBJ1-1, with D hard to call. This TCR derives from a female donor with early-stage non-small cell lung cancer. The sequences come from PBMCs, collected at surgery. The CDR3 DNA reads as TGTGCCAGCTCACTGGGGTCGAACACTGAAGCTTTCTTT. Protein product: CASSLGSNTEAFF.